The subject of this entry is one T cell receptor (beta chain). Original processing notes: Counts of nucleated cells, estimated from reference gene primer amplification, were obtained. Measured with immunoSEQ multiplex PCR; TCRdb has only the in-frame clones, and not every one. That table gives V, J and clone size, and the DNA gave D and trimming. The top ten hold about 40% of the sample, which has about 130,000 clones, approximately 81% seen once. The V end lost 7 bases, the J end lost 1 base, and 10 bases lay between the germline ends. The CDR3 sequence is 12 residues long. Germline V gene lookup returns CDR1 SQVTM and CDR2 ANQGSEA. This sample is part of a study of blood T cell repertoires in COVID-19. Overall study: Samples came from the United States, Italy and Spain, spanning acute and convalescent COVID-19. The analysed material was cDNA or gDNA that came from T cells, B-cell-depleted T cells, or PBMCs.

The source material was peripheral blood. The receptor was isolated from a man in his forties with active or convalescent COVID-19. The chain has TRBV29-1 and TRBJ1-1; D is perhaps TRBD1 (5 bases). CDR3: CSAETENTEAFF. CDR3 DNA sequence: TGCAGCGCTGAGACAGAGAACACTGAAGCTTTCTTT.